The clone carrying this T cell receptor (beta chain) is judged large. Its antigen is as yet unknown. TCR libraries were prepared from around 15 ng of total RNA with the QIAseq Immune Repertoire TCR panel. TCRdb recomputed calls from the reads with MiXCR, one row per CDR3 protein. The data contain around 200 distinct CDR3 sequences, approximately 7% of them seen just once; the ten biggest clones take up roughly 74%. Trimming left V 2 bases short and J 2 bases short, with 10 bases between. Germline CDR1 is MNHEY and CDR2 is SVGAGI. CDR3 length: 14 amino acids. Sorting of live CD3+CD8+TCRalphabeta+ cells by PD-1 and/or TIGIT gave four subsets. This sample is part of a study of circulating CD8 cells and anti-PD-1 response in melanoma. Study at large: Non-responders showed stable or progressive disease; responders showed complete or partial response.

Notes on the study in general: Clonotype sharing was highest between DPOS and TIGIT subsets. Generally, no replicate experiments were performed.

The chain carries TRBV6-5 and TRBJ2-7, with D perhaps matching TRBD1 (6 bases). This sequence originates from a human donor with melanoma. Sequencing was performed on CD8+ T cells from PBMCs, taken at baseline or after one month of anti-PD-1 therapy (not recorded which). CDR3 sequence (DNA): TGTGCCAGCAGTTACGGACAGATAACCTACGAGCAGTACTTC. It codes for CASSYGQITYEQYF.